This TCR beta chain was identified during a study of CD8 T cells in Susac syndrome. Broader study findings: Only a relatively small number of individuals were included in the TCR sequencing and HLA analysis. Clonal expansion was absent from the CD4+ T cell repertoires in Susac syndrome.

Both CD4+ and CD8+ T cells were negatively isolated, and TEMRA cells underwent FACS enrichment. A remark on this clonotype: Its target is not known.

A quantity of about 0.45 to 1 ug RNA underwent reverse transcription using random hexamers. Amplification of TCR beta CDR3 across 54 Vbeta and 13 Jbeta was performed with immunoSEQ multiplex PCR. TCRdb re-derived calls from the immunoSEQ multiplex PCR reads in MiXCR, one entry per CDR3 protein. The table records about 240,000 distinct CDR3 sequences, 90% to 96% of them present only once. The TCR was taken from a human donor with Susac syndrome. The sequencing sample was made of CD4+ T cells from PBMCs.

The CDR3 DNA is TGTGCCTGGAGTCGAGACTACATCCTACGGGAGCAGTACTTC. Its protein is CAWSRDYILREQYF. This sequence joins TRBV30 and TRBJ2-7; a weak D match, TRBD2 (5 bases). V was trimmed by 2 bases and J by 7 bases, leaving 18 bases between them. CDR1 and CDR2 from the germline V gene are GTSNPN and SVGIG (reference sequence). This CDR3 comprises 14 residues. The whole variable domain, filled in from reference TRBV30 and TRBJ2-7, reads SQTIHQWPATLVQPVGSPLSLECTVEGTSNPNLYWYRQAAGRGLQLLFYSVGIGQISSEVPQNLSASRPQDRQFILSSKKLLLSDSGFYLCAWSRDYILREQYFGPGTRLTVT.